This T cell receptor beta chain was identified during a study of blood T cell repertoires in COVID-19 (dated by TCRdb to 2018 to 2020). General notes on the study: Samples from collaborators originated in the United States, Italy and Spain and spanned both the acute and convalescent phases of COVID-19. Deeply sampled blood TCRbeta repertoires from subjects exposed to, actively infected with, or recovered from COVID-19 were included in the dataset. The repertoires were made available in a free public database intended to serve as a resource for research on the immune response to SARS-CoV-2. HLA class I and class II types, where available, came from metadata supplied by the sample provider rather than from assay-based typing. The samples were drawn from two sources: the first 160 participants of the ongoing ImmuneRACE study, and 1,000 to 1,500 subjects contributed by 6 global collaborators. Nearly every sample came with metadata listing a de-identified subject ID, COVID-19 status, age in years and sex. The material from the prospective study consisted of cDNA or gDNA derived from T cells, B-cell-depleted T cells, or PBMCs. General findings and caveats noted by the study authors: Clinical and demographic metadata were provided uncurated, with the amount varying by source and participant.

Participants in the prospective study were aged roughly 18 to 100 years, lived in 20 to 30 United States geographic areas, and enrolled through a virtual design. Cohort assignment in the prospective study relied on participant-reported clinical history from a screening survey and a study questionnaire. Recovered participants in ImmuneRACE Cohort 3 were defined as having two consecutive negative NP/OP PCR tests, clearance from a healthcare professional, or resolution of symptoms. Mobile phlebotomists in the prospective study collected whole blood, serum and a nasopharyngeal or oropharyngeal swab from every participant. Prospective study participants could optionally give additional blood draws and questionnaires over a roughly 2-month period. Before DNA extraction, blood samples from the prospective study were shipped at room temperature or frozen. This clone was detected many times. The antigen it recognizes is unknown. Nothing much larger sits one base from this clone, and base qualities are not available.

The V end loses 2 bases and the J end loses 5 bases, and a stretch of 7 bases separates them. Including cysteine and phenylalanine, the CDR3 has 13 amino acids. The retained sequence is limited to the CDR3, 39 bases, with the frame set at the first base. The germline V gene gives CDR1 as SGHVS and CDR2 as FQNEAQ. The immunoSEQ Assay, a bias-controlled multiplex PCR, was used to amplify TCRbeta CDR3 regions from genomic DNA. In the authors' own workflow: Nucleated cell counts per sample were estimated from amplification of reference gene primers within the assay. Sequence reads were collapsed and filtered to measure the absolute abundance of every unique TCRbeta CDR3 rearrangement. For each sample, productive Simpson clonality was calculated as the square root of Simpson's diversity index across productive rearrangements. The clones in this table, taken by TCRdb from immuneACCESS, are in-frame only. Not every clone is retained; where verified, under half of the shortfall comes from an unresolved V gene, and the cause of the rest is unknown. For V, J and clone size, that table is used; D and trimming come from the DNA. Within this sample are under 150,000 clones, with less than 90% of them counted one time only. The ten largest make up 15% to 20% of the sample.

The chain joins TRBV7-8 to TRBJ2-1, with a tentative D gene TRBD2 over 5 matching bases. Material for sequencing was PBMCs or T cells enriched from blood (not recorded which). The receptor's source is a man aged 25 to 40 who had recovered from COVID-19. The DNA reads as follows: TGTGCCAGCAGCTTAAAGGAGGACAATGAGCAGTTCTTC. It codes for CASSLKEDNEQFF.